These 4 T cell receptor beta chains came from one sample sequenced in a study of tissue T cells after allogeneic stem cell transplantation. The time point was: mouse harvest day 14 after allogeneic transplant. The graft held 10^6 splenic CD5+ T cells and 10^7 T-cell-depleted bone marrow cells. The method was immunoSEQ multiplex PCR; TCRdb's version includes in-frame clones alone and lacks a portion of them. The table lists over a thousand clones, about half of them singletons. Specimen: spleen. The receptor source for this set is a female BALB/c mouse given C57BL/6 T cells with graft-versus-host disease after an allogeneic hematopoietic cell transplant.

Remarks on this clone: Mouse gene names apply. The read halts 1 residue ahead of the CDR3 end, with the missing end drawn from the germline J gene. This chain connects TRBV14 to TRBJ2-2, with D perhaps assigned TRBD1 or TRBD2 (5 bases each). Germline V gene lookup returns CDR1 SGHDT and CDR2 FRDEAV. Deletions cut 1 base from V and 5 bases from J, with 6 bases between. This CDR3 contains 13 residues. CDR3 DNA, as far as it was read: TGTGCCAGCAGTTTCGGGGGAACCGGGCAGCTCTAC. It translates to CASSFGGTGQLY. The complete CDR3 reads CASSFGGTGQLYF. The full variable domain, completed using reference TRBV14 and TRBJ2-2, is EAGVTQSPRYAVLQEGQAVSFWCDPISGHDTLYWYQQPRDQGPQLLVYFRDEAVIDNSQLPSDRFSAVRPKGTNSTLKIQSAKQGDTATYLCASSFGGTGQLYFGEGSKLTVL.

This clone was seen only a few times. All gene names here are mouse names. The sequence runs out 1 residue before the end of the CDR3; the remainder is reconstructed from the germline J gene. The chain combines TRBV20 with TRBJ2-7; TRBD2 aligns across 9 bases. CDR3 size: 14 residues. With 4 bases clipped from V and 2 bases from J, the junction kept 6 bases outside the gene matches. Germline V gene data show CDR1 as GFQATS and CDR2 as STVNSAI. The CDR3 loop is CGATGTGSPYEQYF. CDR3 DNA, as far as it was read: TGTGGTGCTACCGGGACTGGGAGTCCCTATGAACAGTAC.

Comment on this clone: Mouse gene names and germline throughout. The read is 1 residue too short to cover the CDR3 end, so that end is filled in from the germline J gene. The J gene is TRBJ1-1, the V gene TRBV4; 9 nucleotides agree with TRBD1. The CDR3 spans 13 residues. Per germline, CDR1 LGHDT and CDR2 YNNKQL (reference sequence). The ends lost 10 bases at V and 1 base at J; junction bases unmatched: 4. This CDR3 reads CAIPGQGNTEVFF. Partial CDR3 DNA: TGTGCCATACCGGGACAGGGGAACACAGAAGTCTTC.

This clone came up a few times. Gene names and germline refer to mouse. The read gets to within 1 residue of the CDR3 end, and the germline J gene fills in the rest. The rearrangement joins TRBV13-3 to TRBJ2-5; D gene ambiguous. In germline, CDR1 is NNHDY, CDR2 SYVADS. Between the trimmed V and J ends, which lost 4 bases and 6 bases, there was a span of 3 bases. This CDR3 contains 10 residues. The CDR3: CASSCDTQYF. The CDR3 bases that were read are TGTGCCAGCAGTTGTGACACCCAGTAC.